This entry concerns a single T cell receptor beta chain. Trimming pared 10 bases from V and 3 bases from J, leaving 16 bases between. The CDR3 totals 14 residues. CDR1 and CDR2 (germline): MDHEN, SYDVKM. The table came from immunoSEQ multiplex PCR; TCRdb's copy has only in-frame clones and leaves some out. The sample shows approximately 130,000 clones, roughly 95% of them seen only once. The sample belongs to a study of T cell changes during pregnancy in multiple sclerosis. The chain employs TRBV28 and TRBJ2-4; the D gene is possibly TRBD2 (6 bases). The specimen was peripheral blood, collected after pregnancy. The receptor was isolated from a female donor with multiple sclerosis, enrolled in a pregnancy study. The DNA of the CDR3 is TGTGCCACCGACGGTGCCGGGGGCAAAAACATTCAGTACTTC. As protein: CATDGAGGKNIQYF.